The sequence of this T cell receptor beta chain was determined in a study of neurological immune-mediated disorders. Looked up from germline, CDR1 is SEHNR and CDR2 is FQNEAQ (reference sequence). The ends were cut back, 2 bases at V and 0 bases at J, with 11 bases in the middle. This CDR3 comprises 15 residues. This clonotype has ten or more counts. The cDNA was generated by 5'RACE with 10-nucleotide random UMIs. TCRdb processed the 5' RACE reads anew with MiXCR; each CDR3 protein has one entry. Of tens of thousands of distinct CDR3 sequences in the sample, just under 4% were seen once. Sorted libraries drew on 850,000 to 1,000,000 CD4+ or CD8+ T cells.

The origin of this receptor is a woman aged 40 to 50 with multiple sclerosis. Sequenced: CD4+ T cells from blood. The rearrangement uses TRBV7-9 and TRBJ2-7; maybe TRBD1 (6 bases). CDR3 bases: TGTGCCAGCAGCTTAATCGACAGGAGCTCCTACGAGCAGTACTTC. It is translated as CASSLIDRSSYEQYF.